What follows is one TCR beta chain and its context. This clone's antigen is unknown. No base qualities exist here, and no much larger clone lies one base off it. The sample belongs to a study of CD8 T cells in Susac syndrome (dated by TCRdb to between 2017 and 2020). In the study overall: Repertoire sequencing was used to test whether CD8+ T cell activation and differentiation in Susac syndrome was antigen driven.

Paper-wide results and their limitations: The TCR sequencing and HLA analysis was acknowledged to have included a relatively small number of individuals.

Peripheral blood CD8+ and CD4+ T cells from healthy donors, Susac syndrome patients and multiple sclerosis patients were profiled by high-throughput TCR beta sequencing. Treatment-naive patients with stable or active relapsing-remitting disease fulfilling revised McDonald criteria were used as multiple sclerosis controls. CD8+ TEMRA cells were enriched by FACS, while bulk CD8+ and CD4+ T cells were purified by magnetic negative isolation. Blood was collected in EDTA tubes and processed within 24 hours, with PBMCs isolated through density gradient centrifugation. PBMCs intended for TCR sequencing were cryopreserved in liquid nitrogen and thawed later in a water bath at 37 degrees C. The sorted or isolated CD4+, CD8+ and CD8+ TEMRA cells had a purity of 90% or higher. RNA was extracted using the RNeasy kit, and about 0.45 to 1 ug of the RNA was reverse transcribed with random hexamers. The immunoSEQ multiplex PCR assay, which covers 54 Vbeta and 13 Jbeta segments, was used to amplify TCR beta CDR3 regions. Bias from PCR amplification was corrected by using a synthetic template baseline for primer optimization and for computational correction. The paper's data handling went like this. Reads were assigned to V, D and J genes according to IMGT and analyzed in immunoSEQ Analyzer, with only productive sequences retained. Clonality was calculated as one minus the Shannon entropy normalized by log2 of the number of productive unique sequences. For each patient and control, public and private clones were evaluated among the 100 most prevalent clones. Clones were defined as Susac-specific if absent from the healthy and MS cohorts, from over a thousand published viral clones and from other ImmuneACCESS disease sequences. TCRdb passed the public sequencing reads through fastp at Q25 and MiXCR, retaining productive beta sequences. CDR3 protein duplicates are merged, each entry listing the most common genes and DNA. The V and J calls shown here were made by TCRdb, not taken from the authors' results. A total of roughly 120,000 distinct CDR3 sequences appear in this sample, 85% to 95% of them only once. In total, the top ten clones hold roughly 0.088% of the sample.

Material for sequencing was CD4+ T cells from PBMCs. The clonotype originates from a human donor with multiple sclerosis.

The CDR3 protein: CASSETPGNSPLHF. The bases read TGTGCCAGCAGTGAAACCCCGGGCAATTCACCCCTCCACTTT. The V and J genes are TRBV2 and TRBJ1-6; the D gene remains uncertain. The germline V gene gives CDR1 as SNHLY and CDR2 as FYNNEI. The junction shows trimming of 2 bases on V and 7 bases on J, plus 9 bases between the germline ends. From the cysteine through the phenylalanine, the CDR3 covers 14 amino acids. The retained sequence is limited to the CDR3, 42 bases, with the frame set at the first base.